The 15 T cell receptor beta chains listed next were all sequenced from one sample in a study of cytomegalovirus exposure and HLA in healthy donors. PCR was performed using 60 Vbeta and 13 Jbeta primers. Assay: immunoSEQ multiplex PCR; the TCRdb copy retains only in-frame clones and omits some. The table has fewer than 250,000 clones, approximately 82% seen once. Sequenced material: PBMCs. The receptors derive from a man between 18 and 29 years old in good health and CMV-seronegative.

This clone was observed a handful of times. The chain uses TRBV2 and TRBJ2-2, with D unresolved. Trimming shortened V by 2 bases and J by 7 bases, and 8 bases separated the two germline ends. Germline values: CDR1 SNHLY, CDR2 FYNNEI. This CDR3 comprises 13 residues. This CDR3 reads CASSENGHGELFF. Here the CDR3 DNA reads TGTGCCAGCAGTGAAAATGGGCACGGGGAGCTGTTTTTT.

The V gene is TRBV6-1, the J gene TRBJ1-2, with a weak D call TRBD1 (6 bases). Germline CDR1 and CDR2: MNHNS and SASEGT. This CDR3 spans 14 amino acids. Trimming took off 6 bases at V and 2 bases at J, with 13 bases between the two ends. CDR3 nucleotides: TGTGCCAGCAGGTTGGACAGCCGAAACTATGGCTACACCTTC. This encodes CASRLDSRNYGYTF.

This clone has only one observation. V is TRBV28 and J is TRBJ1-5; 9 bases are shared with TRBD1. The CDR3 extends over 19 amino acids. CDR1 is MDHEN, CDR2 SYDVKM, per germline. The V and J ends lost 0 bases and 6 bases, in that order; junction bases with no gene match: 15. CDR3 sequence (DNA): TGTGCCAGCAGTTTATGGGATCTACCCGGGACAGGGAGGGTTCAGCCCCAGCATTTT. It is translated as CASSLWDLPGTGRVQPQHF. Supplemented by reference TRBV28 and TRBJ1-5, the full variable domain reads DVKVTQSSRYLVKRTGEKVFLECVQDMDHENMFWYRQDPGLGLRLIYFSYDVKMKEKGDIPEGYSVSREKKERFSLILESASTNQTSMYLCASSLWDLPGTGRVQPQHFGDGTRLSIL.

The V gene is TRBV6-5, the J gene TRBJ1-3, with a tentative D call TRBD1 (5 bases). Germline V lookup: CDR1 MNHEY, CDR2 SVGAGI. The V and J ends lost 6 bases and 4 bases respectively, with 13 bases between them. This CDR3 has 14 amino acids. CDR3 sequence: CASSSGSAGNTIYF. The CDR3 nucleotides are TGTGCCAGCAGCTCAGGGTCAGCAGGAAACACCATATATTTT.

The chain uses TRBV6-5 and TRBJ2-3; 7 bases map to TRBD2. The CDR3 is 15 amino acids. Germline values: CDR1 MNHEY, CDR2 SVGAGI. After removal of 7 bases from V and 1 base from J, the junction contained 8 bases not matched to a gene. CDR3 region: CASKFKRGGTDTQYF. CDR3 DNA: TGTGCCAGCAAATTTAAGCGGGGTGGCACAGATACGCAGTATTTT.

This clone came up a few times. The CDR3 nucleotides read TGTGCCAGCAGTGAGGGGACAGGGGCGGGGTTCTTC. It translates to CASSEGTGAGFF. The chain uses TRBV2 and TRBJ2-1, with TRBD1 matching 10 bases. Germline V CDR1 and CDR2: SNHLY, FYNNEI. The CDR3 is made up of 12 amino acids. Losses at the gene ends were 3 bases for V and 15 bases for J; bases not matched to a gene: 5.

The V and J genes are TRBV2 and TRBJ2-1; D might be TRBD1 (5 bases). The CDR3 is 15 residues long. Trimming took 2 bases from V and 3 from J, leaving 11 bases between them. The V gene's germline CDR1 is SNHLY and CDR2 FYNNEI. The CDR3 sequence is CASSESWGNYNEQFF. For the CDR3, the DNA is TGTGCCAGCAGTGAATCTTGGGGCAACTACAATGAGCAGTTCTTC.

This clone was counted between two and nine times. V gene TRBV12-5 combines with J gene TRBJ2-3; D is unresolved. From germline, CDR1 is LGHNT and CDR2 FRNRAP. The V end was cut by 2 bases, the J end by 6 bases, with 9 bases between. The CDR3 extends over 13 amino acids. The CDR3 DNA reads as TGTGCTAGTGGTTTGTACCTAGGTGATACGCAGTATTTT. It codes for CASGLYLGDTQYF.

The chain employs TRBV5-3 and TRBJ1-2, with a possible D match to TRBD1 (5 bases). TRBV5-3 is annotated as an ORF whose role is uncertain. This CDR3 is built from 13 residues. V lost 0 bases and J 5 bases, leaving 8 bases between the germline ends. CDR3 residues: CARSLGQRYGYTF. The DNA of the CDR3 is TGTGCCAGAAGCTTGGGACAGAGATATGGCTACACCTTC.

CDR3 coding DNA: TGCGCCAGCAGTGAGCCAGGGGAATCTGGGGAGACCCAGTACTTC. Translating it yields CASSEPGESGETQYF. The J gene is TRBJ2-5, the V gene TRBV10-2; D possibly corresponds to TRBD1 (6 bases). Trimming cost V 2 bases and J 5 bases, with 15 bases left between them. The length of the CDR3 is 15 residues. The germline CDR1 and CDR2 sequences are WSHSY and SAAADI.

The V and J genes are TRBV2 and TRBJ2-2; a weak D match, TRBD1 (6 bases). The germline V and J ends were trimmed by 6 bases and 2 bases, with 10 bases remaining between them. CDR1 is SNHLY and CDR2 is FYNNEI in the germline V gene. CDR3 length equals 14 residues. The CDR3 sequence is CASRAGTNTGELFF. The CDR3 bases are TGTGCCAGCAGGGCCGGGACAAACACCGGGGAGCTGTTTTTT.

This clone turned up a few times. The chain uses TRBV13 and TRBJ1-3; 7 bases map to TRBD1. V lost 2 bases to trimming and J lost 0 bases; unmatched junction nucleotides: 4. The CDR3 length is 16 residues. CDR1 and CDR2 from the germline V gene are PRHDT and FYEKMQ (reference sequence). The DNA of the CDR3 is TGTGCCAGCAGCTTAAGGACAGGCGGCTCTGGAAACACCATATATTTT. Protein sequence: CASSLRTGGSGNTIYF. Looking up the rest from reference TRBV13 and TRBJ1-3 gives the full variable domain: AAGVIQSPRHLIKEKRETATLKCYPIPRHDTVYWYQQGPGQDPQFLISFYEKMQSDKGSIPDRFSAQQFSDYHSELNMSSLELGDSALYFCASSLRTGGSGNTIYFGEGSWLTVV.

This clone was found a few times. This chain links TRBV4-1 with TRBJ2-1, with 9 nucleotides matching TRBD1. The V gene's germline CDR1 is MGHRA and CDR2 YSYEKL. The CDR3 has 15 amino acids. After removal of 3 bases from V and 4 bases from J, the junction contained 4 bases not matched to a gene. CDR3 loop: CASSQGQGGYNEQFF. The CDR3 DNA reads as TGCGCCAGCAGCCAGGGACAGGGAGGATACAATGAGCAGTTCTTC.

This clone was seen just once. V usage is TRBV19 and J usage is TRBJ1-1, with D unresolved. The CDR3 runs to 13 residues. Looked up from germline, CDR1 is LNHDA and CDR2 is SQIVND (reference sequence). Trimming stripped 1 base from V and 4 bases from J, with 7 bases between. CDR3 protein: CASSIAGGTEAFF. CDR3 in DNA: TGTGCCAGTAGTATAGCCGGAGGCACTGAAGCTTTCTTT. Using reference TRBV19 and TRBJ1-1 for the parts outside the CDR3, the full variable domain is DGGITQSPKYLFRKEGQNVTLSCEQNLNHDAMYWYRQDPGQGLRLIYYSQIVNDFQKGDIAEGYSVSREKKESFPLTVTSAQKNPTAFYLCASSIAGGTEAFFGQGTRLTVV.

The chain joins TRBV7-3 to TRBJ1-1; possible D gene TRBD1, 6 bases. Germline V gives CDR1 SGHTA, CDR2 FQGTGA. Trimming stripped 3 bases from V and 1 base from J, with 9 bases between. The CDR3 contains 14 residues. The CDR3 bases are TGTGCCAGCAGCTTGGACAGCGGGAACACTGAAGCTTTCTTT. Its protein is CASSLDSGNTEAFF.